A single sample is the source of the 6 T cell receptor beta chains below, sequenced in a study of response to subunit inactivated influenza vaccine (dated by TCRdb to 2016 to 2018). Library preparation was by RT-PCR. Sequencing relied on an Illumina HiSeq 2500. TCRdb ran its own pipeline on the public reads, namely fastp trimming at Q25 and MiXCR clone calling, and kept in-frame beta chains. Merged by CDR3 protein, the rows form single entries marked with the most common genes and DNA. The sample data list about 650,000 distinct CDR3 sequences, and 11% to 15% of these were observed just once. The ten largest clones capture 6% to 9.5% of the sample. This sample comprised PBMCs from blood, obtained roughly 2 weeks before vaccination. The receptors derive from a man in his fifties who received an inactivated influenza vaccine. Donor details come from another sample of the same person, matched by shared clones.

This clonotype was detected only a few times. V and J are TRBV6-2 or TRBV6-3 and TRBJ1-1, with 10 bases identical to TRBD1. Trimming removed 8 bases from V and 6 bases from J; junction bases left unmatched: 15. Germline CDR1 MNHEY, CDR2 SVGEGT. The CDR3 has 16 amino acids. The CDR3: CASGPPPGQGIAEAFF. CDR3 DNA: TGTGCCAGCGGGCCGCCCCCGGGACAGGGGATAGCTGAAGCTTTCTTT.

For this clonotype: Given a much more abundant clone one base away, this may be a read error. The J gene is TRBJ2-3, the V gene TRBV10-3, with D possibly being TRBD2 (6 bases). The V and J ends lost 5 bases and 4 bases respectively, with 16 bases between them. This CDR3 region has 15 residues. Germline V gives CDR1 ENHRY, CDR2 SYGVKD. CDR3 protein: CAISRTSWRADTQYF. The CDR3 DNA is TGTGCCATCAGTAGAACTAGCTGGAGGGCAGATACGCAGTATTTT.

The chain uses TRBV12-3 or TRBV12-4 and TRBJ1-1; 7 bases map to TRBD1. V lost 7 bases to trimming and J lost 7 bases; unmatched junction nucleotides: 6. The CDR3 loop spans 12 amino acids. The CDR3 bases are TGTGCCAGCACTACGTACAGGGGTGAAGCTTTCTTT. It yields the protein CASTTYRGEAFF.

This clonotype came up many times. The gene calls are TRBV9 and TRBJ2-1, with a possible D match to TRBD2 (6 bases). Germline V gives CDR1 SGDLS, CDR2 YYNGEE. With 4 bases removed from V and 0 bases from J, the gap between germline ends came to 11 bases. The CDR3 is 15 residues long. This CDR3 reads CASSPTGSSYNEQFF. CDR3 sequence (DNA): TGTGCCAGCAGCCCCACCGGGAGCTCCTACAATGAGCAGTTCTTC. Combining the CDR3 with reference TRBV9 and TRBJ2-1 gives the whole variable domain DSGVTQTPKHLITATGQRVTLRCSPRSGDLSVYWYQQSLDQGLQFLIQYYNGEERAKGNILERFSAQQFPDLHSELNLSSLELGDSALYFCASSPTGSSYNEQFFGPGTRLTVL.

The CDR3 reads CATMGRVNTEAFF. CDR3 nucleotides: TGTGCCACAATGGGACGGGTGAACACTGAAGCTTTCTTT. The chain carries TRBV7-9 and TRBJ1-1; a possible D gene is TRBD1 (5 bases). The germline V and J ends were trimmed by 10 bases and 0 bases, with 12 bases remaining between them. Germline lookup yields CDR1 SEHNR and CDR2 FQNEAQ (reference sequence). The CDR3 runs to 13 residues.

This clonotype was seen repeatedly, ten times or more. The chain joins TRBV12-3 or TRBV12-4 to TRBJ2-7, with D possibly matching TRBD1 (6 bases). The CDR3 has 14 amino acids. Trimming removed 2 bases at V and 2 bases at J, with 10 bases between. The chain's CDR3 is CASSLSRGAYEQYF. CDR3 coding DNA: TGTGCCAGCAGTTTATCCAGGGGCGCCTACGAGCAGTACTTC.